The TCR beta chain under discussion was sequenced for a study of OX40 agonist ivuxolimab in advanced cancers. Overall study context: Of the participants, approximately 44% had some prior anti-PD-1, anti-PD-L1 or anti-CTLA-4 therapy, which was allowed.

Assay: immunoSEQ multiplex PCR; the TCRdb copy retains only in-frame clones and omits some. The sample carries over 100,000 clones, 80% to 90% recorded once. Trimming removed 3 bases at V and 5 bases at J, with 16 bases between. The germline gives CDR1 KGHSH, CDR2 LQKENI. CDR3 length: 15 amino acids. As concerns this clone: Its antigen is unidentified.

Study-level points and caveats: People who partly responded at 0.1-3.0 mg/kg had some of the least clonal expansion seen. The mean number of expanded clones was higher in CD8+ T cells than in CD4+.

The chain couples TRBV18 to TRBJ2-5; a possible D gene is TRBD2 (6 bases). Specimen: CD4+ or CD8+ T cells sorted from blood, collected in a trial of the OX40 agonist ivuxolimab. This TCR was recovered from an adult with an advanced solid tumor such as melanoma, head and neck, liver or kidney cancer. The DNA of the CDR3 is TGTGCCAGCTCACCGTCCCCAAGACGGGGGGAGACCCAGTACTTC. Translating it yields CASSPSPRRGETQYF.